This note documents a single TCR beta chain sequence. This sample was included in a study of OX40 agonist ivuxolimab in advanced cancers. The assay was immunoSEQ multiplex PCR, and TCRdb's table has in-frame clones only and misses some. The repertoire holds 150,000 to 190,000 clones, with roughly 94% as singletons. Germline values: CDR1 MGHRA, CDR2 YSYEKL. Trimming left V 3 bases short and J 4 bases short, with 12 bases between. The CDR3 has 14 amino acids. The receptor's source is an adult with an advanced solid tumor such as melanoma, head and neck, liver or kidney cancer. The V gene is TRBV4-1, the J gene TRBJ1-2; D is possibly TRBD1 (6 bases). The starting material was CD4+ or CD8+ T cells sorted from blood, obtained in a trial of the OX40 agonist ivuxolimab. In nucleotides, the CDR3 is TGCGCCAGCAGCCACCCGCAGGGGTCCTATGGCTACACCTTC. It specifies CASSHPQGSYGYTF.